This record looks at one T cell receptor (beta chain) sequence and its context. The germline V gene has CDR1 GTSNPN and CDR2 SVGIG (reference sequence). Trimming took 8 bases from V and 9 from J, leaving 10 bases between them. This CDR3 region has 9 residues. The record originates from a study of pediatric ulcerative colitis. The protocol was immunoSEQ multiplex PCR, while the TCRdb copy is restricted to in-frame clones and leaves out a portion. The table records around 36,000 clones, about 81% of them present only once. One to two pinch biopsies were taken from the rectum during colonoscopy. The sample taken for sequencing was gut tissue. The TCR comes from a boy aged 5-17 years with mild ulcerative colitis. The J gene is TRBJ1-1, the V gene TRBV30; D is undetermined. CDR3 in DNA: TGTGCCCGCCCAAAAAAAGCTTTCTTT. The encoded protein is CARPKKAFF.